This entry describes one T cell receptor (beta chain). TCRdb itself ran the RT-PCR reads through MiXCR, one entry per CDR3 protein. The table has more than 600,000 distinct CDR3 sequences, approximately 15% seen once. This CDR3 is 14 amino acids long. CDR1 is LGHDT and CDR2 is YNNKEL in the germline V gene (reference sequence). V lost 4 bases and J lost 0, with 7 bases in between. Sequences were obtained from memory CD4+ T cells from blood. The receptor was isolated from a female donor in good health, serving as a healthy control. The chain employs TRBV3-1 and TRBJ1-3; no reliable D call. DNA of the CDR3: TGTGCCAGCAGCCCAGAGTTCTCTGGAAACACCATATATTTT. Its protein is CASSPEFSGNTIYF.